The T cell receptor (beta chain) under discussion was sequenced for a study of T cell responses to AZD1222 COVID-19 vaccine. Turning to the study itself: It was second doses at about 4 or about 12 weeks that were pooled.

CDR1 LNHDA and CDR2 SQIVND come from the germline V gene (reference sequence). The CDR3 totals 17 residues. V lost 8 bases to trimming and J lost 2 bases, with 23 bases between them. Regarding this clone: Antigen: not known.

Whole-study findings and limits: In all cases, repertoires were sampled only after the peak T cell response. An increase in Spike-specific TCR breadth and depth was observed after two AZD1222 doses. Across spike, vaccine-associated CD4 TCRs were found, dominant at 160-218 and 743-854.

TCRdb keeps only in-frame clones here, not all; method: immunoSEQ multiplex PCR. Of 90,000 to 120,000 clones in the sample, around 91% were seen once. The source was peripheral blood, collected on day 0 of AZD1222 vaccination. The V and J genes are TRBV19 and TRBJ2-3; D may be TRBD2 (6 bases). The receptor was derived from an adult in good health. This CDR3 reads CASAPLGGAGNTDTQYF. The CDR3 bases are TGTGCCAGTGCGCCCTTGGGTGGCGCGGGGAACACAGATACGCAGTATTTT.